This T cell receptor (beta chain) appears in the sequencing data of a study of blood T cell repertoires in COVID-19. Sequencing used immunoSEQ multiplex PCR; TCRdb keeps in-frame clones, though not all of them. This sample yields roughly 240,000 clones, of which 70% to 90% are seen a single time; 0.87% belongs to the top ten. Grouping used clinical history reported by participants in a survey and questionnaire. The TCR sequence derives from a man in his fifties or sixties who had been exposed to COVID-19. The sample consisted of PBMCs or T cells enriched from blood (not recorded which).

The CDR3 sequence: CASNRQGERPQHF. CDR3 in DNA: TGTGCCAGCAATCGACAGGGGGAAAGGCCCCAGCATTTT. The chain recombines TRBV28 with TRBJ1-5, with TRBD1 matching over 9 bases. The CDR3 has 13 amino acids. Germline assignment: CDR1 MDHEN and CDR2 SYDVKM. The trim removed 7 bases at V and 9 bases at J, leaving 7 bases unmatched.